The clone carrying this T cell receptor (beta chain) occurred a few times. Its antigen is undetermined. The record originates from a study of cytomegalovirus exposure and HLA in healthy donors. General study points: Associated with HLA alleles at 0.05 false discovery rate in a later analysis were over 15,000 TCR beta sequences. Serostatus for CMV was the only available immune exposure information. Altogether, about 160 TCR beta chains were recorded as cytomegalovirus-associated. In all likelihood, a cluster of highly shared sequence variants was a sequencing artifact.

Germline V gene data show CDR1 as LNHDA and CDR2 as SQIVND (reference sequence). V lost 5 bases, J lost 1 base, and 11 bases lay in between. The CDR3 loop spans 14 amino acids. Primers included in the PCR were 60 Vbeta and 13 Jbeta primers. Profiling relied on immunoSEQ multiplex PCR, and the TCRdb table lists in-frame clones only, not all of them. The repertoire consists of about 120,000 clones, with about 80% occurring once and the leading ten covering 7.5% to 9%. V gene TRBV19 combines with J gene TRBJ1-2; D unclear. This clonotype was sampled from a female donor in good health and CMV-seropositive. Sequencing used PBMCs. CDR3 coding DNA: TGTGCCAGTAGTCGTGGAGGGAGTAACTATGGCTACACCTTC. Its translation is CASSRGGSNYGYTF.